These 24 T cell receptor beta chains were all obtained from the same sample, sequenced in a study of blood T cells in healthy people across ages. Combining a sample-barcoded 5' primer with a J-beta primer mix, a second PCR ran for roughly 7 to 12 cycles. MiXCR, applied by TCRdb to the 5' RACE reads, yields one record per CDR3 protein. The sample contains roughly 790,000 distinct CDR3 sequences, roughly 43% of which appear only once. Material for sequencing was blood. The receptors derive from a woman aged 55 to 70 in good health.

The V and J genes are TRBV12-3 or TRBV12-4 and TRBJ1-5; D is perhaps TRBD1 (5 bases). V gave up 6 bases and J gave up 4 bases, with 13 bases separating them. The CDR3 covers 14 residues. CDR3 coding DNA: TGTGCCAGCAGGTCGACAGACGAAAATCAGCCCCAGCATTTT. Its translation: CASRSTDENQPQHF.

This clonotype was recorded only once. The chain joins TRBV10-3 to TRBJ1-1, with 9 positions matching TRBD1. V shed 10 bases, J shed 2 bases, and the junction held 8 bases outside the gene matches. Germline V lookup: CDR1 ENHRY, CDR2 SYGVKD. The CDR3 runs 14 residues. This CDR3 reads CATGQGDLNTEAFF. CDR3 nucleotides: TGTGCCACGGGACAGGGTGATCTTAACACTGAAGCTTTCTTT.

This clonotype showed up just a few times. Written as DNA, the CDR3 is TGTGCCAGCAGCTTAGTAGGAGGGAAAGAGACCCAGTACTTC. This encodes CASSLVGGKETQYF. The rearrangement links TRBV11-2 to TRBJ2-7, with D maybe TRBD2 (6 bases). The last part of the DNA fits TRBJ2-5 better; the J call may be wrong. This CDR3 contains 14 residues. CDR1 is SGHAT, CDR2 FQNNGV, per germline.

Only a few counts were recorded for this clonotype. The chain carries TRBV20-1 and TRBJ1-4; no clear D gene. The germline V gene encodes CDR1 DFQATT and CDR2 SNEGSKA (reference sequence). The CDR3 extends over 14 amino acids. V lost 3 bases and J 2 bases, leaving 10 bases between the germline ends. The CDR3 reads CSASPHWTNEKLFF. CDR3 DNA sequence: TGCAGTGCTAGTCCCCATTGGACTAATGAAAAACTGTTTTTT.

The chain combines TRBV20-1 with TRBJ2-1, with D unclear. The CDR3 length is 12 residues. The V gene's germline CDR1 is DFQATT and CDR2 SNEGSKA (reference sequence). V dropped 5 bases and J dropped 8 bases, with 13 bases sitting between them. The CDR3 loop reads CSAEVARDEQFF. The CDR3 bases are TGCAGTGCTGAGGTAGCTCGGGATGAGCAGTTCTTC.

A few counts support this clonotype. The V and J genes are TRBV27 and TRBJ2-7, with 9 bases matching TRBD2. Germline trimming cut 3 bases from V and 3 bases from J; bases unmatched to any gene: 9. CDR1 and CDR2 from the germline V gene are MNHEY and SMNVEV (reference sequence). The CDR3 consists of 16 residues. The CDR3 protein is CASSFRPSGIIYEQYF. In DNA form, the CDR3 reads TGTGCCAGCAGTTTTCGCCCTAGCGGGATTATCTACGAGCAGTACTTC.

This chain connects TRBV20-1 to TRBJ1-5; 7 nucleotides line up with TRBD1. CDR1 is DFQATT, CDR2 SNEGSKA, per germline (reference sequence). This CDR3 comprises 14 residues. V gave up 2 bases and J gave up 2 bases; unmatched junction bases: 3. The CDR3 DNA reads TGCAGTGCTAGAATAGGGGGCGGCAATCAGCCCCAGCATTTT. Its translation: CSARIGGGNQPQHF.

This chain links TRBV11-2 with TRBJ1-4, with D perhaps matching TRBD1 (5 bases). V dropped 6 bases and J dropped 0 bases, with 11 bases sitting between them. Germline lookup yields CDR1 SGHAT and CDR2 FQNNGV. The CDR3 is made up of 15 amino acids. The CDR3 sequence is CASRSIRATNEKLFF. Here the CDR3 DNA reads TGTGCCAGCAGGTCCATCAGGGCAACTAATGAAAAACTGTTTTTT.

In the case of this clonotype: At one boundary the junction diverges from the germline segment, which might be a read error. V gene TRBV20-1 combines with J gene TRBJ2-4; 9 nucleotides agree with TRBD2. The germline gives CDR1 DFQATT, CDR2 SNEGSKA (reference sequence). The CDR3 has 15 amino acids. The CDR3 loop reads CSAALGSSGKNIRYF. The CDR3 region has the DNA TGCAGTGCTGCGCTGGGATCTAGCGGGAAAAACATTCGGTACTTC.

This chain joins TRBV12-5 and TRBJ2-4; TRBD2 matches 12 bases. The J call may be faulty, since TRBJ2-5 better matches the DNA end. Germline-derived CDR1 and CDR2 are LGHNT and FRNRAP. The CDR3 covers 17 residues. The CDR3 nucleotides read TGTGCTAGTGGTTTGACTAGCGGGGGGTTGCAGGGAGAGACCCAGTACTTC. This gives the protein CASGLTSGGLQGETQYF.

The V and J genes are TRBV20-1 and TRBJ2-4; D possibly corresponds to TRBD2 (6 bases). V was clipped by 3 bases and J by 0 bases, with 9 bases between them. The CDR3 loop spans 14 amino acids. The V gene's germline CDR1 is DFQATT and CDR2 SNEGSKA (reference sequence). CDR3 amino acids: CSARGTLAKNIQYF. In nucleotides, the CDR3 is TGCAGTGCTAGGGGGACTCTAGCCAAAAACATTCAGTACTTC.

This chain uses TRBV2 with TRBJ2-3; 8 positions match TRBD1. This CDR3 contains 15 residues. From germline, CDR1 is SNHLY and CDR2 FYNNEI. V trimming: 4 bases; J trimming: 11 bases; junction bases outside the gene matches: 14. CDR3: CASSGQGLSREEQYF. The CDR3 DNA sequence: TGTGCCAGCAGTGGACAGGGGTTGAGTAGAGAAGAGCAGTATTTT. The variable domain in full, with the rest retrieved from reference TRBV2 and TRBJ2-3, is EPEVTQTPSHQVTQMGQEVILRCVPISNHLYFYWYRQILGQKVEFLVSFYNNEISEKSEIFDDQFSVERPDGSNFTLKIRSTKLEDSAMYFCASSGQGLSREEQYFGPGTRLTVL.

This clonotype has more than one count but fewer than ten. The chain links TRBV15 to TRBJ2-5; 8 bases fit TRBD2. Trimming at V came to 0 bases and at J to 11 bases, leaving 5 bases not matched to a gene. The CDR3 length is 13 residues. Germline V gene data show CDR1 as LNHNV and CDR2 as YYDKDF (reference sequence). CDR3 bases: TGTGCCACCAGCAGAGAGGACGGGAGGGAGCAGTACTTC. It is translated as CATSREDGREQYF.

The J gene is TRBJ1-5, the V gene TRBV6-1, with 8 bases matching TRBD1. J lost 4 bases, V lost 7 bases, and 9 bases had no gene match. Germline assignment: CDR1 MNHNS and CDR2 SASEGT. The length of the CDR3 is 15 residues. The CDR3 reads CASTEQGGVNQPQHF. DNA for the CDR3: TGTGCCAGCACCGAACAGGGGGGGGTTAATCAGCCCCAGCATTTT.

On this clonotype itself: It is likely a read error, because the conserved phenylalanine at the end of the CDR3 is missing. The chain employs TRBV12-3 or TRBV12-4 and TRBJ2-3; possible D gene TRBD2, 5 bases. The CDR3 has 14 residues. The CDR3 DNA follows: TGTGCCCGCAGTTTTGGGAGTCGCACAGATACGCAGTATTCT. Its translation is CARSFGSRTDTQYS.

The table lists this clonotype with a few counts. This rearrangement joins TRBV7-3 to TRBJ2-3; 7 positions agree with TRBD2. CDR3 length: 16 amino acids. Germline V gene lookup returns CDR1 SGHTA and CDR2 FQGTGA. The ends lost 1 base at V and 1 base at J; junction bases unmatched: 5. The DNA for the CDR3 is TGTGCCAGCAGCTTAATGGTGGGGGGGGGCACAGATACGCAGTATTTT. Translating it yields CASSLMVGGGTDTQYF.

This clonotype was detected a few times. The chain recombines TRBV15 with TRBJ1-5; 10 nucleotides agree with TRBD1. Germline trimming cut 0 bases from V and 7 bases from J; bases unmatched to any gene: 9. The CDR3 spans 17 residues. Germline loops: CDR1 LNHNV, CDR2 YYDKDF (reference sequence). The CDR3 protein is CATSRDPPGQGDQPQHF. CDR3 sequence (DNA): TGTGCCACCAGCAGAGATCCCCCTGGACAGGGGGACCAGCCCCAGCATTTT.

The table lists this clonotype with many counts. This rearrangement joins TRBV7-2 to TRBJ2-3, with 7 bases aligning to TRBD2. Germline-derived CDR1 and CDR2 are SGHTA and FQGNSA. The CDR3 covers 16 residues. J gave up 3 bases and V 0 bases, and 6 bases lay outside the gene matches. CDR3 bases: TGTGCCAGCAGCTTAGCGGCGGGAGTAGGAACAGATACGCAGTATTTT. Translation: CASSLAAGVGTDTQYF.

This clonotype was counted many times. The rearrangement joins TRBV10-3 to TRBJ2-5, with TRBD1 matching over 7 bases. V shed 6 bases and J 2 bases; nucleotides not matched to a gene: 9. The CDR3 has 15 residues. Germline V CDR1 and CDR2: ENHRY, SYGVKD. This CDR3 reads CAISQNLGQQETQYF. For the CDR3, the DNA is TGTGCCATCAGCCAGAATTTGGGACAGCAAGAGACCCAGTACTTC.

This chain links TRBV2 with TRBJ2-7; D is ambiguous. V lost 3 bases and J 0 bases, leaving 6 bases between the germline ends. The CDR3 totals 13 residues. The V gene's germline CDR1 is SNHLY and CDR2 FYNNEI. CDR3 nucleotides: TGTGCCAGCAGTGACGGGTTCTCCTACGAGCAGTACTTC. Translation gives CASSDGFSYEQYF.

The chain recombines TRBV5-1 with TRBJ2-5, with 8 bases identical to TRBD2. The J call may be faulty, since TRBJ2-7 better matches the DNA end. Per the germline V gene, CDR1 is SGHRS and CDR2 is YFSETQ. The CDR3 covers 17 residues. The CDR3 nucleotides read TGCGCCAGCAGCTCATATCCGGACGAGCGGGAGTGCTACGAGCAGTACTTC. As protein: CASSSYPDERECYEQYF.

This clonotype has a handful of counts. The chain recombines TRBV7-9 with TRBJ1-4; D gene ambiguous. This CDR3 has 14 amino acids. In germline, CDR1 is SEHNR, CDR2 FQNEAQ (reference sequence). V was pared by 2 bases and J by 8 bases, with 12 bases between. The CDR3 loop reads CASSLTGLGEKLFF. The CDR3 region has the DNA TGTGCCAGCAGCTTAACTGGACTGGGGGAAAAACTGTTTTTT.

This clonotype was seen a handful of times. The rearrangement links TRBV7-2 to TRBJ1-6; TRBD1 matches 7 bases. Germline CDR1 reads SGHTA; CDR2 reads FQGNSA. CDR3 length: 14 amino acids. V shed 5 bases and J 6 bases; nucleotides not matched to a gene: 4. As DNA, the CDR3 is TGTGCCAGCAGCCGACAGGGATCTAATTCACCCCTCCACTTT. It translates to CASSRQGSNSPLHF.

J is TRBJ1-1 and V is TRBV12-3 or TRBV12-4, with 10 bases identical to TRBD1. Trimming at V came to 5 bases and at J to 5 bases, leaving 5 bases not matched to a gene. CDR3 length equals 14 residues. CDR3 loop: CASSADRGWTEAFF. CDR3 sequence (DNA): TGTGCCAGCAGTGCGGACAGGGGGTGGACTGAAGCTTTCTTT.